The text below deals with one T cell receptor beta chain. TCRdb's table, derived via immunoSEQ multiplex PCR, lists solely in-frame clones and lacks some. This sample carries fewer than 90,000 clones, 70% to 90% of them seen once, and the ten largest clones take 5% to 7%. The CDR3 totals 15 residues. V was trimmed by 8 bases and J by 2 bases, leaving 16 bases between them. The data originate from a study of control samples from healthy donors and cancer patients. The genes are TRBV23-1 and TRBJ1-5, with D perhaps matching TRBD1 (5 bases). TRBV23-1 is known as an ORF, though its function is uncertain. The TCR sequence derives from a woman in her forties or fifties in good health. The sample consisted of blood. This CDR3 reads CASPREGFGNQPQHF. CDR3 DNA: TGCGCCAGCCCCCGGGAGGGGTTTGGCAATCAGCCCCAGCATTTT.